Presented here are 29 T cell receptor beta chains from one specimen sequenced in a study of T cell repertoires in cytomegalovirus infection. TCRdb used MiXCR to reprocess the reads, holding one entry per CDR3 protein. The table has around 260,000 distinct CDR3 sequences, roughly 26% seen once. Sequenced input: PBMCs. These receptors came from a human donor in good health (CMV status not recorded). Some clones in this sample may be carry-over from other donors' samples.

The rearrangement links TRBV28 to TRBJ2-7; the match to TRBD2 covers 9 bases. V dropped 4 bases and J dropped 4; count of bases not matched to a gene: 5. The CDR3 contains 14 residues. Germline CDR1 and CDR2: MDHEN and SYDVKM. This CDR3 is CASSSLAGSYEQYV. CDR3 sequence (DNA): TGTGCCAGCAGTTCTCTAGCGGGAAGTTACGAGCAGTACGTC.

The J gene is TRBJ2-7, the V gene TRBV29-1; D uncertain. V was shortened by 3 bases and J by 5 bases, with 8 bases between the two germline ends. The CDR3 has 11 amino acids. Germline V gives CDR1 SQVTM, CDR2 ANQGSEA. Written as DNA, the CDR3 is TGCAGCGTTGATCGTTTCGACGAGCAGTACTTC. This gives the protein CSVDRFDEQYF.

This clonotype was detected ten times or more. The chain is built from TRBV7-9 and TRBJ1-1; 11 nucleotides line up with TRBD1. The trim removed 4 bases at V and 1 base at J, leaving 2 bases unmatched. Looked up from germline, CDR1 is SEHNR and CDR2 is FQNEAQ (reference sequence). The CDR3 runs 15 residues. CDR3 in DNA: TGTGCCAGCAGCTGGACAGGGGGCGCGAACACTGAAGCTTTCTTT. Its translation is CASSWTGGANTEAFF.

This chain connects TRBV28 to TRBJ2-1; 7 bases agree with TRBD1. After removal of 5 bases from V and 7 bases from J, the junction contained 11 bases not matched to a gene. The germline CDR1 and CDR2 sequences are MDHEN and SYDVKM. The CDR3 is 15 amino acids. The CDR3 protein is CASSPRFSTGNEQFF. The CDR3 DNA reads TGTGCCAGCAGTCCCCGTTTCTCGACAGGGAATGAGCAGTTCTTC.

The chain's CDR3 is CASSSWTSGRTDTQYF. CDR3 bases: TGTGCCAGCAGCTCGTGGACTAGCGGGAGAACAGATACGCAGTATTTT. This rearrangement joins TRBV7-2 to TRBJ2-3; 13 nucleotides match TRBD2. This CDR3 has 16 amino acids. Germline V gives CDR1 SGHTA, CDR2 FQGNSA. J lost 3 bases, V lost 4 bases, and 4 bases had no gene match.

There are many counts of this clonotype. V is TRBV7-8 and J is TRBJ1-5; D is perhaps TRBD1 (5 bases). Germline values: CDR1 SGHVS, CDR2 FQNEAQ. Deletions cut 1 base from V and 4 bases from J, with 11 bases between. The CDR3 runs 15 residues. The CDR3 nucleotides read TGTGCCAGCAGCTTAGTGGAACAGGAGAATCAGCCCCAGCATTTT. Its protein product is CASSLVEQENQPQHF.

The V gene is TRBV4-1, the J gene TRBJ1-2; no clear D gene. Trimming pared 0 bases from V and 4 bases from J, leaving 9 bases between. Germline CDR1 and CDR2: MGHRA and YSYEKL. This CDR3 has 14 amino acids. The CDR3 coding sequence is TGCGCCAGCAGCCAAGATATTAAAGTCTATGGCTACACCTTC. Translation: CASSQDIKVYGYTF.

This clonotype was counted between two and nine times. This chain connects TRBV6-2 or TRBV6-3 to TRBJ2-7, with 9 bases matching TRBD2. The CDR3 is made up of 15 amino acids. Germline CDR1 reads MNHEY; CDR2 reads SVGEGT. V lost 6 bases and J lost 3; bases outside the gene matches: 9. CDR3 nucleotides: TGTGCCAGCAGCCCTCGGACTAGCGAAATCTACGAGCAGTACTTC. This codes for CASSPRTSEIYEQYF.

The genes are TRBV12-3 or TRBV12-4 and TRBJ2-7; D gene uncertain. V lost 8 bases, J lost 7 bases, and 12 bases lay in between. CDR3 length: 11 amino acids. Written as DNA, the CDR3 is TGTGCCAGCTTCAATGGGTTTGAGCAGTACTTC. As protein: CASFNGFEQYF.

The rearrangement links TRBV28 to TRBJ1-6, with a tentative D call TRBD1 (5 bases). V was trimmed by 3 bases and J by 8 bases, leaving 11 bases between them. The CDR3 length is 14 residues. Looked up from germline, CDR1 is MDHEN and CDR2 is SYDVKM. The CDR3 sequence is CASSFVAGYSPLHF. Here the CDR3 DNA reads TGTGCCAGCAGTTTTGTGGCAGGGTATTCACCCCTCCACTTT. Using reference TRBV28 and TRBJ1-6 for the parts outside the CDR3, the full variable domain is DVKVTQSSRYLVKRTGEKVFLECVQDMDHENMFWYRQDPGLGLRLIYFSYDVKMKEKGDIPEGYSVSREKKERFSLILESASTNQTSMYLCASSFVAGYSPLHFGNGTRLTVT.

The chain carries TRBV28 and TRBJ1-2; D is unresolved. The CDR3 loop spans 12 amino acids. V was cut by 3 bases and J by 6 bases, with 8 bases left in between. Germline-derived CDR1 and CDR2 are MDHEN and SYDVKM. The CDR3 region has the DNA TGTGCCAGCAGTTTTTCCGCAGATGGCTACACCTTC. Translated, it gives CASSFSADGYTF.

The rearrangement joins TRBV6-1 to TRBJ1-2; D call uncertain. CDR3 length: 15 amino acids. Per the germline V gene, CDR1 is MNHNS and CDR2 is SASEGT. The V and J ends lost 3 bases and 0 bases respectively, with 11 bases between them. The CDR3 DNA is TGTGCCAGCAGTGATAAAGGGCTTTCTAACTATGGCTACACCTTC. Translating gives CASSDKGLSNYGYTF.

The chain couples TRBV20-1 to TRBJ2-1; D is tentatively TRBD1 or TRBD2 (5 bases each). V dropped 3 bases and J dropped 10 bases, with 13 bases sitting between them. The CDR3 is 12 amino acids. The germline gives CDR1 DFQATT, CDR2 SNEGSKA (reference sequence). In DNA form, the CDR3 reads TGCAGTGCTAGCGGGGCCTCAATGGAGCAGTTCTTC. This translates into CSASGASMEQFF.

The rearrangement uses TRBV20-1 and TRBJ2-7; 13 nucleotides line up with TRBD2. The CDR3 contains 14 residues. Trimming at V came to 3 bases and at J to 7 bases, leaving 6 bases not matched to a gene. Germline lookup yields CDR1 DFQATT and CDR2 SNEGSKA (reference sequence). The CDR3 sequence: CSASLLAGGGEQYF. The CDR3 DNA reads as TGCAGTGCTAGCCTACTAGCGGGAGGGGGGGAGCAGTACTTC.

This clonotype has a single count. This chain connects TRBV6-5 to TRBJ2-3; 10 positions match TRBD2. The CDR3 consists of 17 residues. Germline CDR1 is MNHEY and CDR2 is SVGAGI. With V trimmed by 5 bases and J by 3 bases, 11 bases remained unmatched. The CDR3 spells CASSENPLAGVTDTQYF. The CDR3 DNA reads TGTGCCAGCAGTGAGAACCCTCTAGCGGGAGTTACAGATACGCAGTATTTT.

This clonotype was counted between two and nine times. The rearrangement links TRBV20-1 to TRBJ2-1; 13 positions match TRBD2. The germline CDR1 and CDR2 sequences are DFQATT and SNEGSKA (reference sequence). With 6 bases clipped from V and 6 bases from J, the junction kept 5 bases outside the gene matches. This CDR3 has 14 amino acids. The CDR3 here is CSAPGLAGVNEQFF. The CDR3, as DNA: TGCAGTGCGCCTGGACTAGCGGGAGTCAATGAGCAGTTCTTC.

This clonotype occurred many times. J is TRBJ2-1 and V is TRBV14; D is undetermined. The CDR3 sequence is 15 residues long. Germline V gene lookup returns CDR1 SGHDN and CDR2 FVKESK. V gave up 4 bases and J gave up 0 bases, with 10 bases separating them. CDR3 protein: CASSRPGSSYNEQFF. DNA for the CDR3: TGTGCCAGCAGCCGTCCGGGTAGCTCCTACAATGAGCAGTTCTTC.

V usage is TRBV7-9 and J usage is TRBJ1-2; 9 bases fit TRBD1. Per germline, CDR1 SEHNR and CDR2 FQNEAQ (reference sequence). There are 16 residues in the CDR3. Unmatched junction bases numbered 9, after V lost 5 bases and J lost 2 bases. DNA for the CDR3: TGTGCCAGCAGCGCCTCGGGACAGGGATCGAACTATGGCTACACCTTC. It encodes CASSASGQGSNYGYTF. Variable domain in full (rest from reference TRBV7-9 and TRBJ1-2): DTGVSQNPRHKITKRGQNVTFRCDPISEHNRLYWYRQTLGQGPEFLTYFQNEAQLEKSRLLSDRFSAERPKGSFSTLEIQRTEQGDSAMYLCASSASGQGSNYGYTFGSGTRLTVV.

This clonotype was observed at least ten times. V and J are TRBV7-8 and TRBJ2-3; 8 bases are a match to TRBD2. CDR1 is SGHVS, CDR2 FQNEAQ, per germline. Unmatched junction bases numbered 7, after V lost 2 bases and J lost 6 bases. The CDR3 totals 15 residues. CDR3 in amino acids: CASSLSDSGADTQYF. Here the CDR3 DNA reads TGTGCCAGCAGCTTAAGTGATAGCGGGGCGGATACGCAGTATTTT.

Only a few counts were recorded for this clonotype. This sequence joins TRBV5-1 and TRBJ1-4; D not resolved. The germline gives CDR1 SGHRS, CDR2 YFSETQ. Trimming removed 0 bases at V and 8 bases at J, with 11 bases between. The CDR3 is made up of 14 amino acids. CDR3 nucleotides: TGCGCCAGCAGCTTGGGCACGGACGGGGAAAAACTGTTTTTT. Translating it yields CASSLGTDGEKLFF.

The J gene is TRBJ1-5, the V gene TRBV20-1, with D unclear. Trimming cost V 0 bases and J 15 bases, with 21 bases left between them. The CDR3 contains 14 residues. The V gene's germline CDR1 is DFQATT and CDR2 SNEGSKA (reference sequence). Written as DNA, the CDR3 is TGCAGTGCTAGAGATATTACGAGACCCTTACGTCGGCATTTT. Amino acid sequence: CSARDITRPLRRHF.

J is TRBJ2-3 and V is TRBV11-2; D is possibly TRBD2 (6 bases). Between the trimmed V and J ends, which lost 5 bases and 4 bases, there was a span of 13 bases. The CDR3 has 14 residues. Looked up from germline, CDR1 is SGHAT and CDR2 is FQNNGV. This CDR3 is CASSRLRLADTQYF. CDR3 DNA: TGTGCCAGCAGCCGTCTACGACTAGCAGATACGCAGTATTTT.

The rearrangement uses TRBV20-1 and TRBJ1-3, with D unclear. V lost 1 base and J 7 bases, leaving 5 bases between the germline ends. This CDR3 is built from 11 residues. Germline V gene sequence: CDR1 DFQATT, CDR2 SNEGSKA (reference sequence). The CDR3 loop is CSARARNTIYF. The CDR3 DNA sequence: TGCAGTGCTAGAGCGCGGAACACCATATATTTT.

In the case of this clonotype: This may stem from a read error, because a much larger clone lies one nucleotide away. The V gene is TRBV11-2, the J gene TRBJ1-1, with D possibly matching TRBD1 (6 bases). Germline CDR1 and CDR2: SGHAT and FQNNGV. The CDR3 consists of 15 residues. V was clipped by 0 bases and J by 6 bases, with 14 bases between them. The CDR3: CASSLDRSGGPEAFF. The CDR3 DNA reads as TGTGCCAGCAGCTTAGATAGGTCCGGGGGCCCTGAAGCTTTCTTT.

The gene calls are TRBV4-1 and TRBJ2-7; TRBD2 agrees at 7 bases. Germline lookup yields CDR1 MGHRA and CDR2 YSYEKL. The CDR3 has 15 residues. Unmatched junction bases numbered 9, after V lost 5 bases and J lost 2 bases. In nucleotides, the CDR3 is TGCGCCAGCAGCGTCGGGACGGGAGGCACCTACGAGCAGTACTTC. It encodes CASSVGTGGTYEQYF.

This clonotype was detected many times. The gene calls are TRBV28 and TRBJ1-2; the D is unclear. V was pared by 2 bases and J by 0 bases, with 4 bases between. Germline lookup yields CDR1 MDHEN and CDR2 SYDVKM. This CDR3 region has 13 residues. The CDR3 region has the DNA TGTGCCAGCAGTTTAGGCACTAACTATGGCTACACCTTC. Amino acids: CASSLGTNYGYTF.

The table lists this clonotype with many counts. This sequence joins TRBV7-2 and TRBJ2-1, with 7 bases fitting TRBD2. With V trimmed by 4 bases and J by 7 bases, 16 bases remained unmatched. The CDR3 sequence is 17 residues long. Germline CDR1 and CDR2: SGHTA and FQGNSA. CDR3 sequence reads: CASSSPFGAGVPNEQFF. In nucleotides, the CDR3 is TGTGCCAGCAGCTCTCCTTTTGGCGCGGGAGTCCCTAATGAGCAGTTCTTC. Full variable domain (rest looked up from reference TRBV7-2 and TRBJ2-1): GAGVSQSPSNKVTEKGKDVELRCDPISGHTALYWYRQSLGQGLEFLIYFQGNSAPDKSGLPSDRFSAERTGGSVSTLTIQRTQQEDSAVYLCASSSPFGAGVPNEQFFGPGTRLTVL.

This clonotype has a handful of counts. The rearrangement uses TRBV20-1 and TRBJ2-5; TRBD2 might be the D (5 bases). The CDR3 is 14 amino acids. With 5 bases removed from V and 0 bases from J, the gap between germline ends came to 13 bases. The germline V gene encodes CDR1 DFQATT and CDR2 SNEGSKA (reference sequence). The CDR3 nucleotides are TGCAGTGCTGACGGAACGGGGTACCAAGAGACCCAGTACTTC. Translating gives CSADGTGYQETQYF.

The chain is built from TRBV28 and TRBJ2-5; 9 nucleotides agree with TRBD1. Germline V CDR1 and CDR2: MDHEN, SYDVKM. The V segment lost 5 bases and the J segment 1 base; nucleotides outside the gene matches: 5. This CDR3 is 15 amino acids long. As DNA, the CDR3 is TGTGCCAGCAGTGACCGGGACAGGGCCCAAGAGACCCAGTACTTC. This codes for CASSDRDRAQETQYF.